A single sample gave rise to the 26 T cell receptor beta chains below, sequenced in a study of cytomegalovirus exposure and HLA in healthy donors. Amplification used 60 Vbeta primers and 13 Jbeta primers. Profiling relied on immunoSEQ multiplex PCR, and the TCRdb table lists in-frame clones only, not all of them. This table holds 97,000 or so clones, roughly three quarters found once. The sample taken for sequencing was PBMCs. These TCRs come from a male donor in good health and CMV-seropositive.

This chain uses TRBV11-2 with TRBJ1-2; TRBD1 agrees at 7 bases. In germline, CDR1 is SGHAT, CDR2 FQNNGV. V lost 1 base, J lost 3 bases, and 5 bases stayed unmatched. CDR3 length: 15 residues. CDR3 bases: TGTGCCAGCAGCTTAGGACAGGGAAGAGACTATGGCTACACCTTC. Encoded protein: CASSLGQGRDYGYTF.

The rearrangement links TRBV7-9 to TRBJ2-7; tentative D call: TRBD1 (5 bases). Germline V lookup: CDR1 SEHNR, CDR2 FQNEAQ (reference sequence). V gave up 0 bases and J gave up 7 bases, with 13 bases separating them. The CDR3 is 14 amino acids. CDR3 amino acids: CASSLAGPGHEQYF. CDR3 DNA: TGTGCCAGCAGCTTAGCAGGGCCAGGGCATGAGCAGTACTTC.

The rearrangement links TRBV19 to TRBJ2-1; 7 bases are shared with TRBD2. From germline, CDR1 is LNHDA and CDR2 SQIVND (reference sequence). The length of the CDR3 is 14 residues. After removal of 5 bases from V and 8 bases from J, the junction contained 9 bases not matched to a gene. CDR3 sequence: CASSLGGGLYEQFF. DNA for the CDR3: TGTGCCAGTAGTTTGGGGGGAGGGCTCTATGAGCAGTTCTTC.

The chain combines TRBV7-3 with TRBJ2-4; TRBD1 aligns across 8 bases. This CDR3 has 13 amino acids. After removal of 2 bases from V and 7 bases from J, the junction contained 1 base not matched to a gene. CDR1 and CDR2 (germline): SGHTA, FQGTGA. CDR3 nucleotide sequence: TGTGCCAGCAGCTTATACAGGGGGAACATTCAGTACTTC. As protein: CASSLYRGNIQYF.

The chain joins TRBV15 to TRBJ2-4; 13 bases are shared with TRBD2. The CDR3 runs 22 residues. Germline V lookup: CDR1 LNHNV, CDR2 YYDKDF (reference sequence). Losses at the gene ends were 4 bases for V and 0 bases for J; bases not matched to a gene: 18. CDR3 sequence reads: CATSTPQGLAGQTGLAKNIQYF. The CDR3 nucleotides read TGTGCCACCAGCACCCCCCAGGGACTAGCGGGACAGACCGGCCTAGCCAAAAACATTCAGTACTTC. Full variable domain (missing parts from reference TRBV15 and TRBJ2-4): DAMVIQNPRYQVTQFGKPVTLSCSQTLNHNVMYWYQQKSSQAPKLLFHYYDKDFNNEADTPDNFQSRRPNTSFCFLDIRSPGLGDTAMYLCATSTPQGLAGQTGLAKNIQYFGAGTRLSVL.

The chain couples TRBV5-1 to TRBJ2-5; TRBD1 agrees at 9 bases. This CDR3 is 14 amino acids long. V lost 3 bases, J lost 4 bases, and 4 bases stayed unmatched. The V gene's germline CDR1 is SGHRS and CDR2 YFSETQ. Here the CDR3 reads CASSSTGGGETQYF. Here the CDR3 DNA reads TGCGCCAGCAGCTCCACAGGGGGCGGAGAGACCCAGTACTTC.

The chain employs TRBV10-3 and TRBJ2-1; TRBD2 matches 11 bases. Germline lookup yields CDR1 ENHRY and CDR2 SYGVKD. V dropped 11 bases and J dropped 6; count of bases not matched to a gene: 3. This CDR3 has 12 amino acids. This chain's CDR3 is CAVTSGGNEQFF. The DNA of the CDR3 is TGTGCCGTCACTAGCGGGGGCAATGAGCAGTTCTTC.

The CDR3 region is CASSPRQGLGTEAFF. In nucleotides, the CDR3 is TGTGCCAGCAGTCCTAGACAGGGTTTGGGCACTGAAGCTTTCTTT. The chain combines TRBV7-3 with TRBJ1-1, with 7 bases lining up with TRBD1. Trimming took 6 bases from V and 4 from J; bases not matched to a gene: 11. Germline V CDR1 and CDR2: SGHTA, FQGTGA. The CDR3 loop spans 15 amino acids.

This clone was observed a single time. The gene calls are TRBV5-4 and TRBJ2-5, with TRBD1 as a possible D gene (5 bases). The CDR3 runs to 13 residues. Germline V CDR1 and CDR2: SGHNT, YYREEE (reference sequence). Trimming pared 7 bases from V and 2 bases from J, leaving 12 bases between. In DNA form, the CDR3 reads TGTGCCAGCGGGAACAGGACACAAGAGACCCAGTACTTC. This sequence encodes CASGNRTQETQYF.

The chain employs TRBV6-5 and TRBJ1-1, with D maybe TRBD1 (5 bases). The germline V gene has CDR1 MNHEY and CDR2 SVGAGI. CDR3 length: 12 amino acids. The germline V and J ends were trimmed by 10 bases and 3 bases, with 12 bases remaining between them. Here the CDR3 DNA reads TGTGCCACCTCTCCGGGGGACACTGAAGCTTTCTTT. This gives the protein CATSPGDTEAFF.

V gene TRBV11-2 combines with J gene TRBJ2-7, with a possible D match to TRBD2 (6 bases). This CDR3 spans 15 amino acids. The germline V gene has CDR1 SGHAT and CDR2 FQNNGV. V lost 0 bases and J lost 3, with 12 bases in between. CDR3 protein: CASSLDSGLHYEQYF. The CDR3 DNA is TGTGCCAGCAGCTTAGACTCGGGACTGCACTACGAGCAGTACTTC. The entire variable domain, with the rest obtained from reference TRBV11-2 and TRBJ2-7, is as follows: EAGVAQSPRYKIIEKRQSVAFWCNPISGHATLYWYQQILGQGPKLLIQFQNNGVVDDSQLPKDRFSAERLKGVDSTLKIQPAKLEDSAVYLCASSLDSGLHYEQYFGPGTRLTVT.

The chain joins TRBV9 to TRBJ2-1; weak D call: TRBD2 (6 bases). The ends were cut back, 2 bases at V and 3 bases at J, with 18 bases in the middle. Germline values: CDR1 SGDLS, CDR2 YYNGEE. This CDR3 has 17 residues. CDR3 protein: CASSVPEGSGDYNEQFF. The CDR3 nucleotides are TGTGCCAGCAGCGTCCCTGAAGGTAGCGGTGACTACAATGAGCAGTTCTTC.

This clone was counted between two and nine times. The chain links TRBV7-2 to TRBJ2-3, with D unclear. From germline, CDR1 is SGHTA and CDR2 FQGNSA. This CDR3 has 14 residues. V was shortened by 5 bases and J by 0 bases, with 9 bases between the two germline ends. For the CDR3, the DNA is TGTGCCAGCAGCCCCGTATCTAGCACAGATACGCAGTATTTT. This sequence encodes CASSPVSSTDTQYF.

This clone has more than one count but fewer than ten. The chain links TRBV9 to TRBJ2-2; D not certain. Between the trimmed V and J ends, which lost 4 bases and 1 base, there was a span of 17 bases. The V gene's germline CDR1 is SGDLS and CDR2 YYNGEE. This CDR3 has 17 residues. In DNA form, the CDR3 reads TGTGCCAGCAGCCCCCAAGTTTTAACGGGGAACACCGGGGAGCTGTTTTTT. Its protein is CASSPQVLTGNTGELFF.

J is TRBJ2-1 and V is TRBV11-2, with 10 bases fitting TRBD2. The CDR3 has 17 amino acids. With V trimmed by 2 bases and J by 8 bases, 12 bases remained unmatched. CDR1 is SGHAT and CDR2 is FQNNGV in the germline V gene. The CDR3 is CASSLNRAGGPWDEQFF. The CDR3 bases are TGTGCCAGCAGCTTAAACCGAGCGGGAGGGCCTTGGGATGAGCAGTTCTTC.

The J gene is TRBJ2-1, the V gene TRBV4-3, with D possibly TRBD1 on 5 matching bases. V was trimmed by 4 bases and J by 4 bases, leaving 11 bases between them. The germline CDR1 and CDR2 sequences are LGHNA and YSLEER. CDR3 size: 14 residues. The CDR3 region is CASSPQGVYNEQFF. CDR3 bases: TGCGCCAGCAGCCCCCAAGGGGTTTACAATGAGCAGTTCTTC.

The chain is built from TRBV5-1 and TRBJ2-3; 8 bases align to TRBD1. V lost 3 bases, J lost 3 bases, and 6 bases stayed unmatched. The CDR3 extends over 15 amino acids. Looked up from germline, CDR1 is SGHRS and CDR2 is YFSETQ. CDR3: CASSSYGDRTDTQYF. DNA for the CDR3: TGCGCCAGCAGCTCCTACGGGGACAGGACAGATACGCAGTATTTT.

The rearrangement uses TRBV6-5 and TRBJ2-3; 8 bases fit TRBD2. The junction had 7 bases not matched to a gene; V was cut back by 6 bases and J by 5 bases. The CDR3 extends over 14 amino acids. The V gene's germline CDR1 is MNHEY and CDR2 SVGAGI. The CDR3 loop reads CASSKRLAGDTQYF. The CDR3 bases are TGTGCCAGCAGCAAGAGGCTAGCGGGAGATACGCAGTATTTT.

The gene calls are TRBV5-5 and TRBJ1-4; D perhaps matches TRBD1 (6 bases). Per germline, CDR1 SGHKS and CDR2 YYEKEE (reference sequence). Trimming removed 5 bases at V and 5 bases at J, with 13 bases between. The CDR3 contains 14 residues. In DNA form, the CDR3 reads TGTGCCAGCAGAACAGGGTGGGCGAATGAAAAACTGTTTTTT. This translates into CASRTGWANEKLFF.

This sequence joins TRBV6-6 and TRBJ2-7; a possible D gene is TRBD1 (5 bases). Trimming shortened V by 2 bases and J by 6 bases, and 14 bases separated the two germline ends. Germline values: CDR1 MNHNY, CDR2 SVGAGI (reference sequence). The CDR3 covers 14 residues. The CDR3 spells CASSYIGQGIEQYF. In DNA form, the CDR3 reads TGTGCCAGCAGTTACATAGGGCAGGGAATCGAGCAGTACTTC.

J is TRBJ2-1 and V is TRBV5-1; 9 bases map to TRBD2. Germline CDR1 reads SGHRS; CDR2 reads YFSETQ. This CDR3 has 14 residues. The junction had 8 bases not matched to a gene; V was cut back by 6 bases and J by 7 bases. This CDR3 is CASNPRTSANEQFF. For the CDR3, the DNA is TGCGCCAGCAACCCCCGGACTAGCGCGAATGAGCAGTTCTTC.

This clone was found once. The chain employs TRBV11-2 and TRBJ1-2, with 7 bases aligning to TRBD1. The CDR3 is made up of 15 amino acids. In germline, CDR1 is SGHAT, CDR2 FQNNGV. The V segment lost 0 bases and the J segment 5 bases; nucleotides outside the gene matches: 6. In DNA, the CDR3 is TGTGCCAGCAGCTTAGACCCGGGACAGAGATATGGCTACACCTTC. The encoded protein is CASSLDPGQRYGYTF.

The chain recombines TRBV6-5 with TRBJ2-1, with 9 bases matching TRBD2. Germline V gene sequence: CDR1 MNHEY, CDR2 SVGAGI. Losses at the gene ends were 2 bases for V and 6 bases for J; bases not matched to a gene: 5. The CDR3 contains 15 residues. This chain's CDR3 is CASSYTGLAANEQFF. The DNA for the CDR3 is TGTGCCAGCAGTTACACGGGACTAGCTGCCAATGAGCAGTTCTTC.

Judged by abundance, this clone is large (0.1 to 1%). This sequence joins TRBV11-2 and TRBJ1-1, with 9 positions matching TRBD1. The CDR3 consists of 16 residues. Germline values: CDR1 SGHAT, CDR2 FQNNGV. After removal of 1 base from V and 4 bases from J, the junction contained 7 bases not matched to a gene. CDR3 in amino acids: CASSLAPGTGITEAFF. CDR3 bases: TGTGCCAGCAGCTTAGCGCCCGGGACAGGGATCACTGAAGCTTTCTTT.

As regards this clone: A junction boundary mismatches the germline segment, possibly from a read error. The chain recombines TRBV20-1 with TRBJ2-7; the D is unclear. Germline loops: CDR1 DFQATT, CDR2 SNEGSKA (reference sequence). The length of the CDR3 is 11 residues. In nucleotides, the CDR3 is TGCAGTGCTAGACACTACTACAAGCAGTACTTC. Its translation: CSARHYYKQYF.

V usage is TRBV19 and J usage is TRBJ1-5, with 7 nucleotides matching TRBD1. The CDR3 totals 13 residues. Germline V gene sequence: CDR1 LNHDA, CDR2 SQIVND (reference sequence). V trimming: 6 bases; J trimming: 2 bases; junction bases outside the gene matches: 1. The CDR3 nucleotides are TGTGCCAGTAGCGACAGGGGCAATCAGCCCCAGCATTTT. Its translation: CASSDRGNQPQHF.